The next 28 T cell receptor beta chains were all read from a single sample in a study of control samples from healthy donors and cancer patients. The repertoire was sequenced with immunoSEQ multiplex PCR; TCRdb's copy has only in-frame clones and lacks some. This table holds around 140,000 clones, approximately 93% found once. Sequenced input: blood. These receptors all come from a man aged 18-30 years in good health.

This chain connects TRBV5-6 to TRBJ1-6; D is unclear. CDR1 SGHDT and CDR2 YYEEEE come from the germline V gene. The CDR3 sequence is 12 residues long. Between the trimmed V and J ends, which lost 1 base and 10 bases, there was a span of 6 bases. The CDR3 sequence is CASSLSRSPLHF. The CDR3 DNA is TGTGCCAGCAGCTTGAGTAGATCACCCCTCCACTTT.

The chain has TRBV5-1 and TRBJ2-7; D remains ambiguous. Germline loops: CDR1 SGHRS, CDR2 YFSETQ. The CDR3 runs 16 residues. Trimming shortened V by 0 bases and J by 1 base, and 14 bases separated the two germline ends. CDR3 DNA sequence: TGCGCCAGCAGCTTGGTTGGGGATCCCGCTTCCTACGAGCAGTACTTC. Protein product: CASSLVGDPASYEQYF.

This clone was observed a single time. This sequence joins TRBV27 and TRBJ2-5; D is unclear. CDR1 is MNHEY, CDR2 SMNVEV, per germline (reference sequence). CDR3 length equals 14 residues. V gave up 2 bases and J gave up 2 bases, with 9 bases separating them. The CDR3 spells CASSLLESQETQYF. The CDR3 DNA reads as TGTGCCAGCAGTTTACTCGAGAGTCAAGAGACCCAGTACTTC.

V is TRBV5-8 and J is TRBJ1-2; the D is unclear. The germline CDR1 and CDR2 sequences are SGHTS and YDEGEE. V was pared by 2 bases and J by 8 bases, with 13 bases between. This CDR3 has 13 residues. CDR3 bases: TGTGCCAGCAGCTTTCCGGGGTTAAGCGGCTACACCTTC. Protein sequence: CASSFPGLSGYTF.

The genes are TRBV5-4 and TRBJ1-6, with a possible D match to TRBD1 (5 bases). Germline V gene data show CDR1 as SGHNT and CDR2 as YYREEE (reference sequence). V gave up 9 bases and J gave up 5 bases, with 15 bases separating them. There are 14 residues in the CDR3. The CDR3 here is CATSQGSNNSPLHF. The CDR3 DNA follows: TGTGCCACCTCGCAGGGAAGCAATAATTCACCCCTCCACTTT.

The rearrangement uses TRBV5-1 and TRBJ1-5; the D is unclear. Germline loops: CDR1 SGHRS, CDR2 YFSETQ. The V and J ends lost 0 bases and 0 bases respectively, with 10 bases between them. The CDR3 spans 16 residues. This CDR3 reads CASSLAGSYSNQPQHF. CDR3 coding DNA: TGCGCCAGCAGCTTGGCGGGGTCCTATAGCAATCAGCCCCAGCATTTT.

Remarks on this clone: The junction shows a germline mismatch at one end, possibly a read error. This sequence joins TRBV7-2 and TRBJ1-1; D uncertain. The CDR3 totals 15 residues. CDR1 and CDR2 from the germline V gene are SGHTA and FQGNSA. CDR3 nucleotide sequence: TGTGCCGGCAGCTTAGTGCGCAGGTTGAACACTGAAGCTTTCTTT. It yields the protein CAGSLVRRLNTEAFF. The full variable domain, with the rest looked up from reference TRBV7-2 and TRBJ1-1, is GAGVSQSPSNKVTEKGKDVELRCDPISGHTALYWYRQSLGQGLEFLIYFQGNSAPDKSGLPSDRFSAERTGGSVSTLTIQRTQQEDSAVYLCAGSLVRRLNTEAFFGQGTRLTVV.

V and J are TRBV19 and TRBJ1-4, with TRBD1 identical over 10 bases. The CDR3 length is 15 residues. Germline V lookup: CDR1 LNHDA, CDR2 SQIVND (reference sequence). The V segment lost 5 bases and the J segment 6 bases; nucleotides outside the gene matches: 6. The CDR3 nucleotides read TGTGCCAGTAGTGTCAGCGGGACAGGGGATGAAAAACTGTTTTTT. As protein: CASSVSGTGDEKLFF.

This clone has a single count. This chain's CDR3 is CASSYPQDRGHSNQPQHF. DNA of the CDR3: TGTGCCAGCAGTTACCCCCAGGACAGGGGGCATAGCAATCAGCCCCAGCATTTT. The chain is built from TRBV6-2 or TRBV6-3 and TRBJ1-5, with 11 bases aligning to TRBD1. CDR3 size: 18 residues. Germline loops: CDR1 MNHEY, CDR2 SVGEGT. V was pared by 2 bases and J by 0 bases, with 6 bases of the junction left unmatched.

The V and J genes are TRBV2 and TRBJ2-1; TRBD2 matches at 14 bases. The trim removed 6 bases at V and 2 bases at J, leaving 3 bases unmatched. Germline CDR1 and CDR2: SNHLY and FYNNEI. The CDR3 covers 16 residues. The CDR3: CASRGLAGVTYNEQFF. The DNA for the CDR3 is TGTGCCAGCAGGGGACTAGCGGGAGTTACCTACAATGAGCAGTTCTTC.

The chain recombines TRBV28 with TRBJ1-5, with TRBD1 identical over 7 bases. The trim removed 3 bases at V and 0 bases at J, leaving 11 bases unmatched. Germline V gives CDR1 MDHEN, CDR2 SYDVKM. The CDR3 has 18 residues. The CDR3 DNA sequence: TGTGCCAGCAGTTTGGTCGAGGCGACAGGGCATAGCAATCAGCCCCAGCATTTT. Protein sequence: CASSLVEATGHSNQPQHF.

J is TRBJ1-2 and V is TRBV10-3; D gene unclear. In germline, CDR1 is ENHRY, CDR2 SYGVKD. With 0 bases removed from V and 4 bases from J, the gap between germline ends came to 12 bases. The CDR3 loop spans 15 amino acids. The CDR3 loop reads CAISESGRGSYGYTF. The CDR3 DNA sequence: TGTGCCATCAGTGAGTCCGGCCGAGGCAGCTATGGCTACACCTTC.

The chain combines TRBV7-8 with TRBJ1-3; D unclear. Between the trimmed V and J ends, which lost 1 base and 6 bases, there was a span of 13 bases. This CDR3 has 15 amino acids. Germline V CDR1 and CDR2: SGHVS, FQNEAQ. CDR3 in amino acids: CASSLVLGSENTIYF. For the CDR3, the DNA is TGTGCCAGCAGCTTAGTCCTGGGATCGGAAAACACCATATATTTT.

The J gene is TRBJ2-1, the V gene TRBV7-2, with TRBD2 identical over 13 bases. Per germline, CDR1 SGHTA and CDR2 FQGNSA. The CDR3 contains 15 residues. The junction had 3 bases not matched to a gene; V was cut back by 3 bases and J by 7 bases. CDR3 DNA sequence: TGTGCCAGCAGCTTGGCACTAGCGGGGGGGAATGAGCAGTTCTTC. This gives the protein CASSLALAGGNEQFF.

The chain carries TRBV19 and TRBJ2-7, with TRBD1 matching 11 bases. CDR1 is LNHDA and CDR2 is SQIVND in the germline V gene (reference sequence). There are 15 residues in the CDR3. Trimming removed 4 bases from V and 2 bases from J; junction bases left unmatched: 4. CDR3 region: CASSTGTGGPYEQYF. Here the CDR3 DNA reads TGTGCCAGTAGTACCGGGACAGGGGGACCCTACGAGCAGTACTTC.

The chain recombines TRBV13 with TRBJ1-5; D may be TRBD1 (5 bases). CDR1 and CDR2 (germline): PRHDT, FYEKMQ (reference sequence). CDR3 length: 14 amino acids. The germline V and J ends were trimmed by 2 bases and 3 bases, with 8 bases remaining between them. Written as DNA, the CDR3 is TGTGCCAGCAGCTTAAAGGGGAACAATCAGCCCCAGCATTTT. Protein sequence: CASSLKGNNQPQHF.

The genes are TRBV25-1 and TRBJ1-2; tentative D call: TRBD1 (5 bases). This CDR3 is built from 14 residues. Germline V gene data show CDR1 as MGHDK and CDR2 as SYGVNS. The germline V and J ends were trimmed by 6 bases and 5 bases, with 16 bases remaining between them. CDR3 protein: CASRGPGPLYGYTF. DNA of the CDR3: TGTGCCAGCAGGGGCCCGGGGCCTTTATATGGCTACACCTTC.

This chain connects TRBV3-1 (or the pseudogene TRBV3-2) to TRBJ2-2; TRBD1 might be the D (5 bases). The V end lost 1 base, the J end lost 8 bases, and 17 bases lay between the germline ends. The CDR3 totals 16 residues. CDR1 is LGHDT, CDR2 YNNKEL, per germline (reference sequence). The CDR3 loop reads CASSQGQGVLRGELFF. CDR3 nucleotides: TGTGCCAGCAGCCAAGGTCAAGGGGTCTTACGGGGGGAGCTGTTTTTT.

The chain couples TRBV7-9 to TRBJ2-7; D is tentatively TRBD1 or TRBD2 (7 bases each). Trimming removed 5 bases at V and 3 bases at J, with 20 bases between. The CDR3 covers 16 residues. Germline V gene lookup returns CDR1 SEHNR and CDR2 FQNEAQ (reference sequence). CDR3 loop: CASSPSGGANHYEQYF. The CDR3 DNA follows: TGTGCCAGCAGCCCCTCAGGGGGGGCAAACCACTACGAGCAGTACTTC.

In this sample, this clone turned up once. The CDR3 nucleotides read TGCGCCAGCAGCTCCGGACTAGCACGCGAGCAGTACTTC. As protein: CASSSGLAREQYF. The rearrangement uses TRBV5-1 and TRBJ2-7, with TRBD2 identical over 8 bases. CDR3 length: 13 amino acids. Trimming removed 3 bases from V and 6 bases from J; junction bases left unmatched: 5. Germline V gene lookup returns CDR1 SGHRS and CDR2 YFSETQ.

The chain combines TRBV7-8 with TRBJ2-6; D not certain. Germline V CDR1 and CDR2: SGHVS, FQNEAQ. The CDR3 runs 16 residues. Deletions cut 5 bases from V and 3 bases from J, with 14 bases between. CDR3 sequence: CASSPSVGGGANVLTF. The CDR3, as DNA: TGTGCCAGCAGCCCATCTGTGGGCGGTGGGGCCAACGTCCTGACTTTC.

The CDR3 region has the DNA TGTGCCAGCAGCCCCCTGGGAAGAAGAGGCTACACCTTC. This encodes CASSPLGRRGYTF. The rearrangement joins TRBV5-8 to TRBJ1-2; D unclear. Per germline, CDR1 SGHTS and CDR2 YDEGEE. This CDR3 contains 13 residues. V dropped 4 bases and J dropped 8 bases, with 15 bases sitting between them. Together with reference TRBV5-8 and TRBJ1-2, the CDR3 gives the full variable domain: EAGVTQSPTHLIKTRGQQATLRCSPISGHTSVYWYQQALGLGLQFLLWYDEGEERNRGNFPPRFSGRQFPNYSSELNVNALELEDSALYLCASSPLGRRGYTFGSGTRLTVV.

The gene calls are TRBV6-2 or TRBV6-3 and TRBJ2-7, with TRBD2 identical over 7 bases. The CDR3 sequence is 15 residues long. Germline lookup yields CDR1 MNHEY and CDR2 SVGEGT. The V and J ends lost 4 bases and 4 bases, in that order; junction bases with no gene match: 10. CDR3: CASSSWTSRGYEQYF. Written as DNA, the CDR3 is TGTGCCAGCAGTTCCTGGACTAGTCGAGGATACGAGCAGTACTTC.

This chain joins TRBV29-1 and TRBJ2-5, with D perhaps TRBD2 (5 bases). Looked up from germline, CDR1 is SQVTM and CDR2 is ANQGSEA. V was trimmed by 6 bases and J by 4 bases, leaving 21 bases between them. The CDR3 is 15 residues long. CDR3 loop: CSVEDVRVLGETQYF. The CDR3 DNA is TGCAGCGTCGAGGACGTGAGGGTGCTGGGAGAGACCCAGTACTTC. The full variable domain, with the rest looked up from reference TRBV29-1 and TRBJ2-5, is SAVISQKPSRDICQRGTSLTIQCQVDSQVTMMFWYRQQPGQSLTLIATANQGSEATYESGFVIDKFPISRPNLTFSTLTVSNMSPEDSSIYLCSVEDVRVLGETQYFGPGTRLLVL.

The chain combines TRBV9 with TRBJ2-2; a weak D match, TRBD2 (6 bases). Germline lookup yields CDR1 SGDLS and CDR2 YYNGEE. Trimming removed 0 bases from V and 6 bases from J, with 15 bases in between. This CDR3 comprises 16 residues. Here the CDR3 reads CASSVVFSGVAGELFF. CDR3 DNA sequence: TGTGCCAGCAGCGTAGTATTTTCGGGGGTCGCCGGGGAGCTGTTTTTT.

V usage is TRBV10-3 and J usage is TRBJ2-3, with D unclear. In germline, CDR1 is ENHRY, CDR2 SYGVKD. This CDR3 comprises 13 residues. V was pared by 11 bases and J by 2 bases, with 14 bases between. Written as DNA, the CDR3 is TGTGCCTCGGAACCAGGCTCCACAGATACGCAGTATTTT. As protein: CASEPGSTDTQYF.

CDR3 amino acids: CASSLFRGYGYTF. DNA for the CDR3: TGTGCCAGCAGTTTATTCAGGGGCTATGGCTACACCTTC. This sequence joins TRBV27 and TRBJ1-2, with a possible D match to TRBD1 (6 bases). Trimming removed 1 base at V and 4 bases at J, with 7 bases between. Germline V CDR1 and CDR2: MNHEY, SMNVEV (reference sequence). The CDR3 has 13 residues.

The CDR3, as DNA: TGTGCCACCAGTGATTTGTTCACCGGGACAGGGCGTCTCAATGAGCAGTTCTTC. Its translation is CATSDLFTGTGRLNEQFF. The chain is built from TRBV24-1 and TRBJ2-1; 9 bases agree with TRBD1. CDR3 length: 18 amino acids. CDR1 KGHDR and CDR2 SFDVKD come from the germline V gene. Trimming took 0 bases from V and 6 from J; bases not matched to a gene: 11.